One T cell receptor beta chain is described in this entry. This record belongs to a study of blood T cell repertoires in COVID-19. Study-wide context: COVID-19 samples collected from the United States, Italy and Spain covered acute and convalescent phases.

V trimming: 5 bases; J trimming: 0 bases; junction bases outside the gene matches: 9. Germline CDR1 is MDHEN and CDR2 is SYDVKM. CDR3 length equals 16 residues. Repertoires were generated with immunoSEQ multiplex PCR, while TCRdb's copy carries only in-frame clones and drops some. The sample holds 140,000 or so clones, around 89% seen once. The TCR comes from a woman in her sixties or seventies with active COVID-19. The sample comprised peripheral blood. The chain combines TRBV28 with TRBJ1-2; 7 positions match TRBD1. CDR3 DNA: TGTGCCAGCAGTCAAGGGGGCCACGTACCTAACTATGGCTACACCTTC. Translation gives CASSQGGHVPNYGYTF.